This T cell receptor beta chain is from a study of T-cell reconstitution after alpha-beta-depleted transplantation in children. Preparing the TCRbeta library involved the use of unique molecular identifiers. TCRdb called the PCR reads again in MiXCR, with one record for every CDR3 protein. The data contain more than 60,000 distinct CDR3 sequences, just under 7.5% of them singletons. This clonotype came up many times. Sequencing was performed on PBMCs from the stem cell graft donor, taken from the stem cell graft. This clonotype originated in a human donor who donated a stem cell graft to a child with acute lymphoblastic leukemia.

Here the CDR3 DNA reads TGCGCCAGCAGTGATCATACCGGGACAGGATCCTCCCGTTCCTACGAGCAGTACTTC. Its protein product is CASSDHTGTGSSRSYEQYF. This chain uses TRBV10-1 with TRBJ2-7; TRBD1 matches at 8 bases. Per the germline V gene, CDR1 is WNHNN and CDR2 is SYGVQD (reference sequence). V shed 3 bases, J shed 1 base, and the junction held 17 bases outside the gene matches. This CDR3 has 19 residues.